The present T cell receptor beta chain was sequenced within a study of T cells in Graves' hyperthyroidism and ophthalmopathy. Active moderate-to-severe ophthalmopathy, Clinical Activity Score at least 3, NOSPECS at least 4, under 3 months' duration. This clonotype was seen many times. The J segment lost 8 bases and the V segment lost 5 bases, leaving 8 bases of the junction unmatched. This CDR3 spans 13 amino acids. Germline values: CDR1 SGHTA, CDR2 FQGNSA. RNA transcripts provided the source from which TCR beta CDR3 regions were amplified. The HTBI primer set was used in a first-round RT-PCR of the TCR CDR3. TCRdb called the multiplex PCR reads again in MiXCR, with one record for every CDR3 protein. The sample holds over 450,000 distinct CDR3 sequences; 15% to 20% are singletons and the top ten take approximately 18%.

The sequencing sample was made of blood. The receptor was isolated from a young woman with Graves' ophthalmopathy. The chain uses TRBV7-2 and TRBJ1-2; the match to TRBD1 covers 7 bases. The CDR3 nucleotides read TGTGCCAGCAGCCTCGACAGGGTGGAGGGCTACACCTTC. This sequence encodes CASSLDRVEGYTF. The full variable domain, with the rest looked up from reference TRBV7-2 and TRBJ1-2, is GAGVSQSPSNKVTEKGKDVELRCDPISGHTALYWYRQSLGQGLEFLIYFQGNSAPDKSGLPSDRFSAERTGGSVSTLTIQRTQQEDSAVYLCASSLDRVEGYTFGSGTRLTVV.